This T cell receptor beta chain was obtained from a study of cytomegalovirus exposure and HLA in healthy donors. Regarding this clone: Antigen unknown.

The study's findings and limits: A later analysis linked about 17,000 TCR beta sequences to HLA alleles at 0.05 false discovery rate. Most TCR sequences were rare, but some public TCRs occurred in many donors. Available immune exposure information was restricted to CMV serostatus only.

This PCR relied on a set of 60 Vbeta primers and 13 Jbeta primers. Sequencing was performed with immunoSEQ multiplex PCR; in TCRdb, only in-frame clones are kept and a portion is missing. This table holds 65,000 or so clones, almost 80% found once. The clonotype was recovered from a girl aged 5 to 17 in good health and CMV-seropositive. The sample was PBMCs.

The CDR3 sequence is CASSQGFGTGGFYEQYF. The CDR3 DNA sequence: TGCGCCAGCAGCCAAGGGTTTGGGACAGGGGGCTTCTACGAGCAGTACTTC. V and J are TRBV4-3 and TRBJ2-7, with 12 bases identical to TRBD1. The CDR3 is 17 residues long. Germline CDR1 and CDR2: LGHNA and YSLEER. V shed 1 base, J shed 3 bases, and the junction held 7 bases outside the gene matches.